The present T cell receptor (beta chain) was sequenced within a study of CD8 T cells in ankylosing spondylitis. From the 5' RACE reads, TCRdb called clonotypes with MiXCR, one entry per CDR3 protein. In the table there are 350,000 or so distinct CDR3 sequences, approximately 10% of which are singletons. Trimming took 4 bases from V and 0 from J, leaving 12 bases between them. CDR1 is MNHEY, CDR2 SMNVEV, per germline (reference sequence). The CDR3 loop spans 16 amino acids. This clonotype came up a few times. This receptor was identified in a female donor with ankylosing spondylitis or in good health (not recorded which). Sample: blood, either unsorted or a sorted T cell fraction (not recorded which). This sequence joins TRBV27 and TRBJ1-4; D gene unclear. The CDR3 protein is CASSSGLLATNEKLFF. The CDR3 nucleotides read TGTGCCAGCAGTTCGGGCCTCCTGGCAACTAATGAAAAACTGTTTTTT.